This T cell receptor beta chain was identified in a study of T cell responses to AZD1222 COVID-19 vaccine. V was pared by 3 bases and J by 1 base, with 9 bases between. Germline V lookup: CDR1 MNHEY, CDR2 SVGEGT. CDR3 size: 14 residues. Findings and limits, study-wide: Baseline seropositivity characterized only a handful of AZD1222 recipients. Clonal diversity may have been underestimated in mostly white British donors. Nearly half of unique spike-specific TCRs reportedly avoided B.1.351 and B.1.1.7 mutated regions. None of the repertoires were sampled until the peak T cell response had passed.

Profiled with immunoSEQ multiplex PCR; TCRdb holds only in-frame clones, not every one. This sample has about 100,000 clones; around 87% occur once, and the top ten carry around 5.1%. As concerns this clone: Its antigen is undetermined.

The source material was peripheral blood, sampled on day 0 of AZD1222 vaccination. The chain is built from TRBV6-2 or TRBV6-3 and TRBJ1-1; D gene ambiguous. The clonotype comes from an adult in good health. The DNA for the CDR3 is TGTGCCAGCAGTTATGGACTGACGAACACTGAAGCTTTCTTT. This codes for CASSYGLTNTEAFF.